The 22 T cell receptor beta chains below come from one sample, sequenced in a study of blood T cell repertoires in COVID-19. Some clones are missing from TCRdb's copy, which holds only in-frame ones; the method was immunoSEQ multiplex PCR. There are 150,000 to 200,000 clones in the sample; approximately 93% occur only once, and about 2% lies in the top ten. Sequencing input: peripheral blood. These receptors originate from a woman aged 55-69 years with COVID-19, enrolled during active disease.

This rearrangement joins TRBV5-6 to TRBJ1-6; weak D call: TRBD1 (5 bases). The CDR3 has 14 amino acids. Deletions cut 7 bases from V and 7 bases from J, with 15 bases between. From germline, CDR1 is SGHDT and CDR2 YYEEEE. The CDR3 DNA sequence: TGTGCCAGCTCTCCAGGCAGGACAAATTCACCCCTCCACTTT. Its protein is CASSPGRTNSPLHF.

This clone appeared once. CDR3 DNA sequence: TGTGCCAGCAGCGAAGGACTAGCGGAGGGTGAGCAGTTCTTC. This translates into CASSEGLAEGEQFF. The chain employs TRBV27 and TRBJ2-1; 10 bases match TRBD2. The CDR3 runs to 14 residues. From germline, CDR1 is MNHEY and CDR2 SMNVEV (reference sequence). With 6 bases clipped from V and 9 bases from J, the junction kept 8 bases outside the gene matches.

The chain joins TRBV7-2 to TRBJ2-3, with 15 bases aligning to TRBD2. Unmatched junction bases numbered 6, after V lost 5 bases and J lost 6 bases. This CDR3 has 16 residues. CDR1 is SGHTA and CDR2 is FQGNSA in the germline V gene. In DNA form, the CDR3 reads TGTGCCAGCAGCCGGACTAGCGGGGGGGCAGGGGATACGCAGTATTTT. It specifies CASSRTSGGAGDTQYF.

In DNA, the CDR3 is TGTGCCAGCAGCTACGTCCGGGGACAGGGGGCGCGAGGCTACACCTTC. Its protein is CASSYVRGQGARGYTF. The rearrangement joins TRBV6-6 to TRBJ1-2; 12 bases fit TRBD1. The CDR3 loop spans 16 amino acids. Germline CDR1 and CDR2: MNHNY and SVGAGI (reference sequence). V shed 6 bases, J shed 8 bases, and the junction held 13 bases outside the gene matches.

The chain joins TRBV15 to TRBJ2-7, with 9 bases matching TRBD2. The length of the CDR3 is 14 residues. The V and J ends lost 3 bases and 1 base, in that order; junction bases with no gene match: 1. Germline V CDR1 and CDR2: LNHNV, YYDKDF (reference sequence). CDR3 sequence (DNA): TGTGCCACCAGCAGGGCGGGGGGGTCCTACGAGCAGTACTTC. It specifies CATSRAGGSYEQYF.

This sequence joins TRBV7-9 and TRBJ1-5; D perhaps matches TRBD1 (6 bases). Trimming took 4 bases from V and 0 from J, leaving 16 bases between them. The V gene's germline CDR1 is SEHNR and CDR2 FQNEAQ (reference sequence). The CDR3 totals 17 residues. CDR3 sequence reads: CASSSHGGPYSNQPQHF. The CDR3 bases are TGTGCCAGCAGCTCCCACGGGGGGCCCTATAGCAATCAGCCCCAGCATTTT. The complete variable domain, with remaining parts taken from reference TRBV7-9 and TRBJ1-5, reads DTGVSQNPRHKITKRGQNVTFRCDPISEHNRLYWYRQTLGQGPEFLTYFQNEAQLEKSRLLSDRFSAERPKGSFSTLEIQRTEQGDSAMYLCASSSHGGPYSNQPQHFGDGTRLSIL.

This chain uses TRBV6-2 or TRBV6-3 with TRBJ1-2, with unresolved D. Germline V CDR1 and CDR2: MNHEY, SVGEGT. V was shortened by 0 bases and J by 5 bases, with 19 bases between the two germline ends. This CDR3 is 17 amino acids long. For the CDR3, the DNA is TGTGCCAGCAGTTACTCGAGTCGAGCCTTTACTGCGTATGGCTACACCTTC. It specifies CASSYSSRAFTAYGYTF.

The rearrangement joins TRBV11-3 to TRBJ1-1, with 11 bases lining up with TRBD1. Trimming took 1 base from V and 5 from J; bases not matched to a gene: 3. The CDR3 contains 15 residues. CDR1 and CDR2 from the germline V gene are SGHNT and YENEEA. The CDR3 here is CASSLGGTGGTEAFF. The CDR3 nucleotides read TGTGCCAGCAGCTTAGGTGGGACAGGGGGAACTGAAGCTTTCTTT.

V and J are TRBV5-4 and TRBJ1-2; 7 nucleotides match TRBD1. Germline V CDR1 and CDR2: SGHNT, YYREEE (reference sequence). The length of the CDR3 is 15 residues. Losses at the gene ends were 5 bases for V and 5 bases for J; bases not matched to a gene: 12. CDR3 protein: CASSESPGQIYGYTF. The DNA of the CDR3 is TGTGCCAGCAGTGAATCGCCGGGACAGATTTATGGCTACACCTTC. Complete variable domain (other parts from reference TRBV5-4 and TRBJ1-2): ETGVTQSPTHLIKTRGQQVTLRCSSQSGHNTVSWYQQALGQGPQFIFQYYREEENGRGNFPPRFSGLQFPNYSSELNVNALELDDSALYLCASSESPGQIYGYTFGSGTRLTVV.

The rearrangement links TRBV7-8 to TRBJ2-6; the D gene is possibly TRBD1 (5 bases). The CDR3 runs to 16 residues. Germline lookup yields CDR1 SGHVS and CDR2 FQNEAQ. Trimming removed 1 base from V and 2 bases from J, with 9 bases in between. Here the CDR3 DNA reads TGTGCCAGCAGCTTAGATTTCAGGGCTGGGGCCAACGTCCTGACTTTC. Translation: CASSLDFRAGANVLTF. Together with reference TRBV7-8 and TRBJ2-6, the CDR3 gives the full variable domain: GAGVSQSPRYKVAKRGQDVALRCDPISGHVSLFWYQQALGQGPEFLTYFQNEAQLDKSGLPSDRFFAERPEGSVSTLKIQRTQQEDSAVYLCASSLDFRAGANVLTFGAGSRLTVL.

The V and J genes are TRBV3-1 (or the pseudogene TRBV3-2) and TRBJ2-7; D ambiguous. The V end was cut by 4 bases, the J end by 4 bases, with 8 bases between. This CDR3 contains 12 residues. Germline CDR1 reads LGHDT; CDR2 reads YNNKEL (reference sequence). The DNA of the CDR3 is TGTGCCAGCAGCCGAGTTGGTTACGAGCAGTACTTC. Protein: CASSRVGYEQYF.

For the CDR3, the DNA is TGTGCCAGCAGCCACCCGGGGAGTTTTTCAGATACGCAGTATTTT. Amino acid sequence: CASSHPGSFSDTQYF. The chain employs TRBV7-3 and TRBJ2-3; D might be TRBD2 (5 bases). Trimming shortened V by 5 bases and J by 4 bases, and 16 bases separated the two germline ends. This CDR3 is built from 15 residues. From germline, CDR1 is SGHTA and CDR2 FQGTGA.

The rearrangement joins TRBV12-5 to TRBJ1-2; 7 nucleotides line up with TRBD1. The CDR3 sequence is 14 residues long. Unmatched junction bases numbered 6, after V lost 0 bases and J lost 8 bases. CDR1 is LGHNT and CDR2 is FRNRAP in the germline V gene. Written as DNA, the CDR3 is TGTGCTAGTGGTTTGGTCACAGGGGATTGGGGCTACACCTTC. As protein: CASGLVTGDWGYTF.

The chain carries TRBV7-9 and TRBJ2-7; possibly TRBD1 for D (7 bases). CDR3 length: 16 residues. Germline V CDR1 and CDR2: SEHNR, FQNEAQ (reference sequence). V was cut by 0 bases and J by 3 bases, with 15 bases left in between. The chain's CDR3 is CASSLANGQGGYEQYF. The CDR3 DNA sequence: TGTGCCAGCAGCTTAGCGAATGGCCAGGGGGGCTACGAGCAGTACTTC.

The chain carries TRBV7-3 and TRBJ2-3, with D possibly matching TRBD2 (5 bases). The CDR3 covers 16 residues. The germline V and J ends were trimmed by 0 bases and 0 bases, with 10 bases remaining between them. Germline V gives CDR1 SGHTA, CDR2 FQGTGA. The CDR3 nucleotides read TGTGCCAGCAGCTTAACTGGACTTGCTAGCACAGATACGCAGTATTTT. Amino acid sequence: CASSLTGLASTDTQYF.

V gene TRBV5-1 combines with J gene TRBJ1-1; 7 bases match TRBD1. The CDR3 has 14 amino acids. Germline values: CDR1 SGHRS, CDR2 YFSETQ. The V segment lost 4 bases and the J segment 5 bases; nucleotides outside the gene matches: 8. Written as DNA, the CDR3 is TGCGCCAGCAGCGTAAGACAGGGAGGAACTGAAGCTTTCTTT. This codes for CASSVRQGGTEAFF.

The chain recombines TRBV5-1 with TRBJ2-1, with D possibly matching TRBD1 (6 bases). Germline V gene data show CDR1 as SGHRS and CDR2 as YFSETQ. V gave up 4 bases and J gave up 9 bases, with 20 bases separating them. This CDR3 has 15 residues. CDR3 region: CASSVTGVGMGEQFF. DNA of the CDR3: TGCGCCAGCAGCGTGACAGGTGTGGGAATGGGTGAGCAGTTCTTC. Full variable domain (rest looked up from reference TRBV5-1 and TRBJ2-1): KAGVTQTPRYLIKTRGQQVTLSCSPISGHRSVSWYQQTPGQGLQFLFEYFSETQRNKGNFPGRFSGRQFSNSRSEMNVSTLELGDSALYLCASSVTGVGMGEQFFGPGTRLTVL.

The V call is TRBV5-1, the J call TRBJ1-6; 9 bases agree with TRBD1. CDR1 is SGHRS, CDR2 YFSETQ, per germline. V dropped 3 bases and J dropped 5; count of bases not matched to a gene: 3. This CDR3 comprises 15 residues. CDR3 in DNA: TGCGCCAGCAGCTACCGGACAGGGGATAATTCACCCCTCCACTTT. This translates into CASSYRTGDNSPLHF.

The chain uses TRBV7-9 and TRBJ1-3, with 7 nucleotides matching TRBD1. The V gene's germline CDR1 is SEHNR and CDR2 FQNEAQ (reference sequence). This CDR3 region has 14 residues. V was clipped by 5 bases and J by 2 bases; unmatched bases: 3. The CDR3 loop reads CASSAGQPGNTIYF. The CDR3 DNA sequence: TGTGCCAGCAGCGCGGGACAGCCTGGAAACACCATATATTTT.

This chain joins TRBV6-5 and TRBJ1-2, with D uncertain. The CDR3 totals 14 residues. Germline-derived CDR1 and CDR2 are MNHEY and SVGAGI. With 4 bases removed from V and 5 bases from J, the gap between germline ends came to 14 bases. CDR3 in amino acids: CASSSPGALYGYTF. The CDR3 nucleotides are TGTGCCAGCAGTTCCCCGGGAGCCCTATATGGCTACACCTTC.

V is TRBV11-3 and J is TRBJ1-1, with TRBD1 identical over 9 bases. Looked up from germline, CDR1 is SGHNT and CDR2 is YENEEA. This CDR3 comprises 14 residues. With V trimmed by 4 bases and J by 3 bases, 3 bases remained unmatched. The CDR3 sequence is CASSSGTGHTEAFF. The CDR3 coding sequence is TGTGCCAGCAGCTCCGGGACAGGGCACACTGAAGCTTTCTTT.

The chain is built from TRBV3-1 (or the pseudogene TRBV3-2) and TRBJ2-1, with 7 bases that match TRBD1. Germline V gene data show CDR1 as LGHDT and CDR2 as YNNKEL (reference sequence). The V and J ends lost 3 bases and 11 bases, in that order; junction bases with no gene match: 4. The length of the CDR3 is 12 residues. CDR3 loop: CASSQTGNKQFF. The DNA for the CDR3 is TGTGCCAGCAGCCAGACAGGGAATAAGCAGTTCTTC.